A selection of T cell receptor beta chains follows, all from one sample in a study of preoperative IRX-2 immunotherapy in early breast cancer. Data came from immunoSEQ multiplex PCR; TCRdb stores just in-frame clones and leaves some out. The sample consists of 15,000 to 25,000 clones, around four fifths of them appearing once. Sequencing used lymph node tissue, obtained after IRX-2 immunotherapy. These receptor sequences come from a human donor with breast cancer. Each CDR3 is given with its conserved first and last residue. D genes are given only for firm matches. Clone size is given for some rows only: seen once, a few or many times, or a class if the clone is expanded.

>TRBJ2-3|TRBV19|-|-
CASRGGLLSTDTQYF
TGTGCCAGTAGGGGGGGACTGTTAAGTACAGATACGCAGTATTTT
>TRBJ2-7|TRBV30|-|-
CAWRVSPLVYEQYF
TGTGCCTGGAGGGTGTCCCCGCTAGTATACGAGCAGTACTTC
>TRBJ2-7|TRBV6-8|-|TRBD1
CASSDRDRVYEQYF
TGTGCCAGCAGTGACCGGGACAGGGTTTACGAGCAGTACTTC
>TRBJ1-5|TRBV6-8|-|-
CASSYSGPRAGNQPQHF
TGTGCCAGCAGTTACTCTGGGCCCAGAGCAGGCAATCAGCCCCAGCATTTT
>TRBJ2-5|TRBV19|-|TRBD1
CASSRDRVGETQYF
TGTGCCAGCTCCCGGGACAGGGTGGGTGAGACCCAGTACTTC
>TRBJ2-5|TRBV6-4|-|TRBD1
CASSRTGWGETQYF
TGTGCCAGCAGTCGGACAGGGTGGGGAGAGACCCAGTACTTC
>TRBJ1-3|TRBV19|-|-
CASSIVGNWGNTIYF
TGTGCCAGTAGTATCGTCGGTAATTGGGGAAACACCATATATTTT
>TRBJ1-1|TRBV12-5|once|TRBD1
CASGLIFGQGAEAFF
TGTGCTAGTGGTTTGATATTCGGACAGGGGGCTGAAGCTTTCTTT
>TRBJ2-5|TRBV25-1|few|-
CASSELRVGQETQYF
TGTGCCAGCAGTGAACTTAGGGTTGGGCAAGAGACCCAGTACTTC
>TRBJ2-7|TRBV30|few|TRBD1
CAWSAGQGELYEQYF
TGTGCCTGGAGTGCCGGACAGGGGGAGCTCTACGAGCAGTACTTC
>TRBJ1-1|TRBV19|once|TRBD1
CASSHRGQGGTEAFF
TGTGCCAGTAGCCACAGGGGGCAAGGAGGAACTGAAGCTTTCTTT
>TRBJ1-4|TRBV11-3|few|-
CASSLGPTTNEKLFF
TGTGCCAGCAGCTTAGGTCCGACAACTAATGAAAAACTGTTTTTT